Described below is a single T cell receptor (beta chain) sequence and its context. The specificity of this receptor is unknown. One base away there is no much larger clone; base qualities are not given. Clipping removes 4 bases from V and 4 bases from J, with 2 as the unmatched junction base count. Spanning cysteine to phenylalanine, the CDR3 consists of 14 amino acids. Only the CDR3 DNA is retained, 42 bases long and in frame from the first base. From the germline V gene, CDR1 is MNHEY and CDR2 is SVGAGI. This sample is part of a study of cytomegalovirus exposure and HLA in healthy donors (dated by TCRdb to between 2016 and 2019). The study in broad terms: An earlier analysis of roughly 610 of the donors reported 250 to 300 Gb of sequence data and 95 million to 140 million unique TCR beta sequences obtained from about 179 million T cells. The genetic ancestry cluster associated with self-reported Caucasian donors included 65% to 90% of the roughly 400 genotyped donors. Donor age, sex, ethnicity and CMV serostatus were compiled alongside the repertoire data. The study aimed to test whether cataloging public T cell receptors could reveal signatures of past pathogen exposure. Approximately 310 gigabases of sequencing data and around 85 million unique TCR sequences made up an early release that covered about 640 HLA-typed donors. Roughly 5 DR-DQ haplotypes were treated as single units for association and clustering because of strong linkage in the cohort. Besides the first cohort of roughly 700 subjects, a separate validation cohort made up of over a hundred different subjects was used. A later genetic analysis used genome-wide SNP genotypes for about 60% of the roughly 700 donors, treating that subset as a discovery cohort. To study patterns of TCR occurrence, a later analysis re-analyzed previously published TCR beta repertoires from hundreds of donors and added high-resolution HLA genotyping. HLA typing included class I and class II loci at four-digit resolution. The study profiled the T cell repertoires of under 700 subjects by immunosequencing and related them to cytomegalovirus serostatus. All discovery cohort repertoires had been generated on a single sequencing platform. Among roughly 400 genotyped donors of the cohort, an average of approximately 240,000 unique TCR beta nucleotide sequences was sequenced per donor, of which approximately 18% were non-productive. Typing coverage differed by locus: A, B, C, DRB1 and DQB1 were typed in about 620-640 donors, DQA1 in about 500, DPA1 in 600 to 610, and DPB1 in roughly 470. Rather than using new phenotypic data, the later analysis identified candidate immune exposures from TCR beta sequences and from how often those sequences occurred across donors. The study combined high-throughput TCR immunosequencing, statistical association of individual TCRs with disease status, and machine learning to predict cytomegalovirus infection status. In an earlier analysis of 587 of the donors, high-throughput TCR beta sequencing was used to judge whether each TCR beta V gene segment behaved as functional or pseudogenic.

Libraries came from the immunoSEQ multiplex PCR assay. The multiplex PCR relied on a mix of 60 forward primers for TCR Vbeta segments and 13 reverse primers for TCR Jbeta segments. The CDR3 region of rearranged TCR beta genes was amplified from genomic DNA with a multiplex PCR assay. On the Illumina HiSeq System, the amplified TCR beta libraries were sequenced as 87-base-pair reads. As for how the authors treated the data: Across the 600 to 700 repertoires, a later analysis counted roughly 77 million unique TCR beta chains, some 11 million of which were shared by at least two donors. A nearest-neighbor algorithm error-corrected the raw reads and collapsed the reads into unique sequences, merging closely related sequences to remove PCR and sequencing errors. CDR3 sequences were aligned to IMGT reference sequences to assign V, D and J gene segments. Each retained sequence needed at least a six-nucleotide match to both a V gene segment and a J gene segment. Rearrangements were classified as productive when the CDR3 lacked stop codons and remained in frame with V and J, and all other rearrangements were classified as non-productive. CDR3 was defined by IMGT convention, running from the second conserved V-encoded cysteine to the conserved J-encoded phenylalanine. The earlier analysis of about 590 of the donors excluded sequences that lacked an unambiguous match to a single V gene segment. An earlier analysis of several hundred of the donors called V segments functional above 56.7% productive rearrangements and segregating when the between-donor standard deviation exceeded 5%. A statistical classification framework was built to diagnose cytomegalovirus status from the catalog of TCR beta chain sequences. V and J gene assignment, in a later analysis, came from comparing TCR nucleotide sequences with IMGT/GENE-DB human TR gene sequences. Using the TCRdist pipeline, a later analysis assigned CDR3 sequences along with most-parsimonious VDJ recombination scenarios. In a later analysis, each TCR beta chain was defined by its CDR3 amino acid sequence together with its V-gene family, and reads lacking a unique V-gene family were excluded. As a way to deal with suspected cross-contamination and a sequencing artifact, a later analysis dropped 640 or so nucleotide sequences that were highly shared and had low generation probability. For each public chain, a later analysis derived a clonal expansion index from normalized ranks of inferred template counts within each repertoire. In a later analysis, generation probabilities were computed using a VDJ recombination model fitted to out-of-frame rearrangements, and the results were checked against IGoR. In a later analysis, TCR-TCR, TCR-HLA and TCR-CMV co-occurrence was scored with hypergeometric tests, and a repertoire-size bias correction was applied to TCR pairs. To estimate false discovery rates, a later analysis permuted the HLA or CMV assignments 20 times. A later analysis grouped co-occurring TCRs with DBSCAN, adding TCRdist sequence similarity when clustering within HLA-allele-positive subsets. Co-occurrence clustering excluded repertoires with fewer than 30,000 or more than 120,000 public chains, plus five with anomalous nucleotide sharing. TCRdb took over this immuneACCESS table, retaining in-frame rearrangements with V and J assigned. Such tables are incomplete; in checked studies, under half of the missing clones stem from an unresolved V gene, and the remainder is unexplained. That table furnishes V, J and clone size, whereas the DNA furnished D and trimming. The sample records some 120,000 clones, roughly 85% of which are singletons. The leading ten clones occupy more than 20% of the sample.

Broad study findings and their caveats: Presence/absence analyses assumed roughly uniform sequencing depth across donors, an assumption that may not hold. In a later analysis, most CMV-associated TCR beta chains were found to appear HLA-restricted, with HLA associations seemingly driven largely by CMV exposure. A total of 150 to 200 TCR beta chains were listed by the study as associated with cytomegalovirus. A later analysis associated around 16,000 TCR beta sequences with specific HLA alleles at a false discovery rate of 0.05. A further reported finding was that TCR beta sequences accurately predicted the HLA-A and HLA-B alleles for most subjects in the first cohort. For the cohort, immune exposure information was limited to CMV serostatus. Because HLA typing was unavailable for some donors at each locus, only the typed subset was used in association tests. In a later analysis, TCR association rates were found to vary across HLA loci, with the most associated TCRs seen for DRB1 alleles and the fewest for HLA-C alleles. A cluster of highly shared sequence variants was judged likely to be a technical artifact of the sequencing pipeline. While some public TCRs were present in many individuals, most TCR sequences turned up only very rarely across donors. The earlier analysis of about 600 of the donors excluded 15 to 20 rarely observed V segments, including chromosome 9 orphons, because counts were too low. In a later genetic analysis, a missense DCLRE1C variant was associated with V-gene and J-gene trimming of TCR beta chains, and the association was replicated in an independent cohort. Some IMGT-functional V segments, including TRBV6-2 and TRBV6-3, could not be distinguished by the 87-base-pair reads and were therefore excluded. In a later analysis, HLA-associated TCR beta chains showed more clonal expansion and lower generation probabilities than non-associated chains that were equally common. When HLA alleles, especially DR and DQ, strongly co-occurred, attributing TCR associations to individual alleles was difficult. According to the authors, the approach could potentially be generalized to other disease states and immunological phenotypes. In this cohort, only TCR beta chains were sequenced, and detectable features were limited by the absence of alpha or paired-chain data. Three of the identified cytomegalovirus-associated TCR beta chains were confirmed in vitro to be specific for cytomegalovirus antigens. Several of the top co-occurrence clusters appeared to be linked to parvovirus B19, influenza, CMV and Epstein-Barr virus, according to a later analysis. Linkage disequilibrium might explain the correlated functional status among segregating V segments, but an unknown experimental factor could not be excluded. In both the original and validation cohorts, the classifier was reported to diagnose cytomegalovirus status with high specificity and sensitivity. In an earlier analysis of around 500 of the donors, most TCR beta V segments appeared in productive rearrangements about 87% or about 30% of the time, broadly matching IMGT annotations. A later genetic analysis reported fewer N-insertions in productive TCRs among donors in an Asian-associated ancestry cluster than the approximately 700-donor mean.

In total, roughly 670 healthy bone marrow donors made up the cohort. At the time of sampling, all cohort members were nominally healthy, though unrecorded immune exposures were likely present. The donor tested CMV seropositive, placing the donor among the roughly 270 seropositive members of the cohort. Each donor provided a peripheral blood sample, and peripheral blood mononuclear cells were used for TCR beta sequencing. Genomic DNA was extracted from the blood cell samples with the Qiagen DNeasy Blood Extraction Kit. This sequence uses TRBV6-5 and TRBJ2-1; TRBD2 agrees with 9 junctional bases. The specimen was PBMCs. This TCR was recovered from a man aged 30 to 45 in good health and CMV-seropositive. CDR3 region: CASSLTSGYNEQFF. The nucleotide sequence is TGTGCCAGCAGTTTAACTAGCGGGTACAATGAGCAGTTCTTC.